The 22 T cell receptor beta chains in this list originate from one sample, sequenced in a study of control samples from healthy donors and cancer patients. The assay was immunoSEQ multiplex PCR, and TCRdb's table has in-frame clones only and misses some. The sample carries about 92,000 clones, 82% recorded once. Sequenced material: blood. The receptors were sampled from a woman in her sixties or seventies in good health.

DNA of the CDR3: TGTGCCAGCAGCAGGACAGGGATCCCCTACGAGCAGTACTTC. Residues: CASSRTGIPYEQYF. The V gene is TRBV27, the J gene TRBJ2-7, with 8 bases fitting TRBD1. J lost 2 bases, V lost 6 bases, and 6 bases had no gene match. The CDR3 loop spans 14 amino acids. Germline lookup yields CDR1 MNHEY and CDR2 SMNVEV (reference sequence).

The rearrangement links TRBV2 to TRBJ1-1; TRBD1 might be the D (5 bases). The germline V and J ends were trimmed by 10 bases and 5 bases, with 23 bases remaining between them. Germline CDR1 is SNHLY and CDR2 is FYNNEI. This CDR3 has 15 residues. The CDR3 region has the DNA TGTGCCACTAAGGGGTCCGGTCTCGGTACAACTGAAGCTTTCTTT. Translation: CATKGSGLGTTEAFF.

The rearrangement links TRBV18 to TRBJ1-1, with TRBD1 matching over 7 bases. CDR3 size: 13 residues. Germline loops: CDR1 KGHSH, CDR2 LQKENI. V gave up 6 bases and J gave up 3 bases; unmatched junction bases: 4. The CDR3 protein is CASSRDRYTEAFF. CDR3 bases: TGTGCCAGCTCCAGGGACAGATACACTGAAGCTTTCTTT.

The gene calls are TRBV19 and TRBJ1-6; TRBD1 is a possible D gene (6 bases). V gave up 3 bases and J gave up 9 bases, with 12 bases separating them. Germline V gene data show CDR1 as LNHDA and CDR2 as SQIVND (reference sequence). CDR3 length: 14 amino acids. CDR3 region: CASSIRQEGSPLHF. CDR3 nucleotides: TGTGCCAGTAGTATCCGACAGGAAGGTTCACCCCTCCACTTT.

The chain recombines TRBV12-3 or TRBV12-4 with TRBJ1-4; D ambiguous. The CDR3 consists of 13 residues. V lost 2 bases and J 4 bases, leaving 5 bases between the germline ends. The DNA for the CDR3 is TGTGCCAGCAGTTTACAGCTTAATGAAAAACTGTTTTTT. Its protein is CASSLQLNEKLFF.

The chain carries TRBV7-9 and TRBJ2-7; 10 bases map to TRBD2. There are 14 residues in the CDR3. Trimming removed 5 bases from V and 3 bases from J; junction bases left unmatched: 4. The germline V gene has CDR1 SEHNR and CDR2 FQNEAQ (reference sequence). The CDR3 loop reads CASSAIAGGYEQYF. The CDR3 DNA reads as TGTGCCAGCAGCGCAATAGCGGGGGGCTACGAGCAGTACTTC.

The chain links TRBV6-5 to TRBJ2-5; TRBD2 matches 8 bases. V gave up 7 bases and J gave up 2 bases; unmatched junction bases: 6. CDR1 and CDR2 from the germline V gene are MNHEY and SVGAGI. The CDR3 has 14 amino acids. CDR3 DNA: TGTGCCAGCAATTGGCGGGGGGCGCAAGAGACCCAGTACTTC. Amino acids: CASNWRGAQETQYF.

This sequence joins TRBV28 and TRBJ2-3, with D tentatively TRBD2 (6 bases). Germline V gene lookup returns CDR1 MDHEN and CDR2 SYDVKM. V shed 7 bases and J shed 0 bases, with 14 bases lying between them. CDR3 length equals 15 residues. DNA for the CDR3: TGTGCCAGCACCTCCCGCGGGGCTAGCACAGATACGCAGTATTTT. It is translated as CASTSRGASTDTQYF.

The V call is TRBV3-1 (or the pseudogene TRBV3-2), the J call TRBJ1-1; D gene ambiguous. Trimming took off 1 base at V and 2 bases at J, with 8 bases between the two ends. The CDR3 loop spans 14 amino acids. Per the germline V gene, CDR1 is LGHDT and CDR2 is YNNKEL (reference sequence). CDR3 bases: TGTGCCAGCAGCCAAGTTGGCATAAACACTGAAGCTTTCTTT. It yields the protein CASSQVGINTEAFF.

This chain links TRBV4-3 with TRBJ2-7; no clear D gene. Per germline, CDR1 LGHNA and CDR2 YSLEER. This CDR3 comprises 16 residues. V lost 0 bases, J lost 0 bases, and 12 bases lay in between. This CDR3 is CASSQDPTLSSYEQYF. The CDR3 DNA follows: TGCGCCAGCAGCCAAGATCCAACTCTTAGCTCCTACGAGCAGTACTTC.

This chain connects TRBV19 to TRBJ1-1, with 7 bases fitting TRBD1. V trimming: 6 bases; J trimming: 2 bases; junction bases outside the gene matches: 6. The CDR3 is 14 residues long. Germline loops: CDR1 LNHDA, CDR2 SQIVND (reference sequence). CDR3 in amino acids: CASRQGQLNTEAFF. The CDR3 nucleotides read TGTGCCAGTAGACAGGGGCAACTAAACACTGAAGCTTTCTTT.

The rearrangement links TRBV6-5 to TRBJ1-1; possibly TRBD1 for D (5 bases). CDR1 is MNHEY and CDR2 is SVGAGI in the germline V gene. CDR3 length equals 12 residues. The V end lost 7 bases, the J end lost 5 bases, and 11 bases lay between the germline ends. The CDR3 loop is CASKSGATEAFF. The DNA for the CDR3 is TGTGCCAGCAAATCTGGGGCGACTGAAGCTTTCTTT.

This clone was counted once. In nucleotides, the CDR3 is TGTGCCAGCAGTGAAGAGGGACTAGCGGGAGGCCCTTCCTACGAGCAGTACTTC. Protein product: CASSEEGLAGGPSYEQYF. The genes are TRBV2 and TRBJ2-7; 15 bases agree with TRBD2. Losses at the gene ends were 1 base for V and 1 base for J; bases not matched to a gene: 5. The germline gives CDR1 SNHLY, CDR2 FYNNEI. The CDR3 extends over 18 amino acids.

The rearrangement links TRBV20-1 to TRBJ2-3, with TRBD2 matching 9 bases. There are 16 residues in the CDR3. J lost 2 bases, V lost 3 bases, and 9 bases had no gene match. Germline CDR1 and CDR2: DFQATT and SNEGSKA (reference sequence). The CDR3 DNA sequence: TGCAGTGCTAGTATCTCGGCTAGCGGGACCACAGATACGCAGTATTTT. Amino acid sequence: CSASISASGTTDTQYF.

The chain employs TRBV27 and TRBJ2-7; D perhaps matches TRBD2 (5 bases). V was trimmed by 6 bases and J by 3 bases, leaving 15 bases between them. CDR1 is MNHEY and CDR2 is SMNVEV in the germline V gene (reference sequence). The CDR3 spans 14 residues. The CDR3 nucleotides are TGTGCCAGCAGGCCAATAGAGGGCTACTACGAGCAGTACTTC. The encoded protein is CASRPIEGYYEQYF.

The genes are TRBV19 and TRBJ1-5; D call uncertain. V lost 8 bases and J lost 3, with 11 bases in between. This CDR3 has 13 residues. Germline loops: CDR1 LNHDA, CDR2 SQIVND (reference sequence). The CDR3: CASQQSINQPQHF. The CDR3 coding sequence is TGTGCCAGTCAGCAGTCCATCAATCAGCCCCAGCATTTT.

CDR3 DNA: TGTGCCAGCAGTTGGGACAGGGTTGGGATGAACACTGAAGCTTTCTTT. This translates into CASSWDRVGMNTEAFF. The genes are TRBV6-5 and TRBJ1-1; 9 bases align to TRBD1. J gave up 0 bases and V 4 bases, and 6 bases lay outside the gene matches. The CDR3 totals 16 residues. Germline loops: CDR1 MNHEY, CDR2 SVGAGI.

Concerning this clone: The same CDR3 arises from other DNA sequences in this sample as well. The chain is built from TRBV28 and TRBJ1-4; the match to TRBD1 covers 7 bases. The length of the CDR3 is 14 residues. Germline values: CDR1 MDHEN, CDR2 SYDVKM. The ends lost 3 bases at V and 8 bases at J; junction bases unmatched: 6. The CDR3 DNA sequence: TGTGCCAGCAGTTTTAGACAGGGCAGGGAAAAACTGTTTTTT. It is translated as CASSFRQGREKLFF.

V and J are TRBV19 and TRBJ2-2, with 8 bases aligning to TRBD1. Germline trimming cut 4 bases from V and 3 bases from J; bases unmatched to any gene: 10. Germline V gene sequence: CDR1 LNHDA, CDR2 SQIVND (reference sequence). This CDR3 spans 17 amino acids. The CDR3 DNA follows: TGTGCCAGTAGTAAAAACAGGGGGATTGTAGACACCGGGGAGCTGTTTTTT. This sequence encodes CASSKNRGIVDTGELFF.

The rearrangement links TRBV19 to TRBJ1-6; D ambiguous. The V gene lost 5 bases and the J gene lost 7 bases, with 12 bases spanning the gap. The CDR3 has 14 residues. Germline V gene data show CDR1 as LNHDA and CDR2 as SQIVND (reference sequence). The CDR3 region is CASSGWETNSPLHF. CDR3 DNA sequence: TGTGCCAGTAGTGGGTGGGAGACCAATTCACCCCTCCACTTT.

The rearrangement links TRBV18 to TRBJ1-2; 9 bases agree with TRBD1. The V gene end was trimmed by 5 bases and the J gene end by 14 bases; junction bases not matched to a gene: 9. This CDR3 has 12 amino acids. CDR1 and CDR2 (germline): KGHSH, LQKENI. The CDR3 DNA reads TGTGCCAGCTCAACACAGGGGGCCCTATATACCTTC. Its translation: CASSTQGALYTF.

The gene calls are TRBV3-1 (or the pseudogene TRBV3-2) and TRBJ1-2; 7 bases fit TRBD1. V gave up 4 bases and J gave up 2 bases; unmatched junction bases: 13. The CDR3 runs 17 residues. Germline V gene sequence: CDR1 LGHDT, CDR2 YNNKEL (reference sequence). In DNA form, the CDR3 reads TGTGCCAGCAGCCCAAACCGGGGACAGACACTAAACTATGGCTACACCTTC. Translated, it gives CASSPNRGQTLNYGYTF.